This TCR beta chain was profiled in a study of T cell responses to AZD1222 COVID-19 vaccine. General study results and limits: Repertoires were obtained solely post-peak T cell response.

The CDR3 contains 16 residues. Germline lookup yields CDR1 LGHNA and CDR2 YNFKEQ. With 4 bases removed from V and 2 bases from J, the gap between germline ends came to 15 bases. This clone showed up just once. Its matching antigen is unknown. Clones were read by immunoSEQ multiplex PCR, and TCRdb kept only the in-frame ones, dropping some. There are fewer than 200,000 clones in the sample; approximately 92% occur only once, and under 11% lies in the top ten. The sequence was obtained from an adult in good health. V is TRBV4-2 and J is TRBJ1-5; weak D call: TRBD1 (6 bases). Sequenced here: peripheral blood, sampled on day 0 of AZD1222 vaccination. The CDR3 coding sequence is TGTGCCAGCAGCCTAAGTGGCAGGGGAGGCAATCAGCCCCAGCATTTT. Translating it yields CASSLSGRGGNQPQHF.